This is a list of T cell receptor beta chains from one sample in a study of siplizumab effects on memory and regulatory T cells. Only in-frame clones appear in the TCRdb table, and some are missing; sequencing was by immunoSEQ multiplex PCR. Here the sample spans roughly 60,000 clones, approximately 93% being singletons. Specimen: CD8+ T cells sorted from blood. The receptors were sampled from a human donor in good health. Each CDR3 is given with its conserved first and last residue. Each record gives: V gene, clone size, J gene, D gene, CDR3 DNA, CDR3 protein. A D gene is named only where the DNA matches it firmly. Expanded clones are given a class, and other clones once, few, many or no size at all.

TRBV10-3	-	TRBJ2-1	-	TGTGCCATCAGTGAAGAGCCGATTTCGAATGAGCAGTTCTTC	CAISEEPISNEQFF
TRBV28	-	TRBJ2-7	TRBD2	TGTGCCAGCAGTTCCTCTGACTTGGGACTAGCCTACGAGCAGTACTTC	CASSSSDLGLAYEQYF
TRBV9	-	TRBJ2-5	TRBD1	TGTGCCAGCAGCGATGGGACAGGGCGGGAGACCCAGTACTTC	CASSDGTGRETQYF
TRBV4-1	-	TRBJ2-7	TRBD2	TGCGCCAGCAGCCCCTGGGGGGGAGACAATGCCTACGAGCAGTACTTC	CASSPWGGDNAYEQYF
TRBV28	-	TRBJ2-7	TRBD1	TGTGCCAGCAGTCCCCGGGACAGGCGCTCCTACGAGCAGTACTTC	CASSPRDRRSYEQYF
TRBV4-2	-	TRBJ1-1	-	TGTGCCAGCAGCCAAGATCGACAGATGAACACTGAAGCTTTCTTT	CASSQDRQMNTEAFF
TRBV27	-	TRBJ2-3	TRBD2	TGTGCCAGCAGTACCTTTAGCGGGAGGGCCACAGATACGCAGTATTTT	CASSTFSGRATDTQYF
TRBV6-1	-	TRBJ1-2	-	TGTGCCAGCAGTGAATGGGGCAGCTACACCTTC	CASSEWGSYTF
TRBV27	-	TRBJ2-7	-	TGTGCCAGCGGCGACCCGGACAGCTCCTACGAGCAGTACTTC	CASGDPDSSYEQYF
TRBV4-3	-	TRBJ2-7	TRBD2	TGCGCCAGCAGCCAAGAGATCGGGCCGGGAGGCGAGCAGTACTTC	CASSQEIGPGGEQYF
TRBV6-1	-	TRBJ1-2	-	TGTGCCAGCAGTGAACGTCCCGGGGCCGGCTATGGCTACACCTTC	CASSERPGAGYGYTF
TRBV7-8	few	TRBJ2-5	-	TGTGCCAGCAGCAGGATCCCCGAGACCCAGTACTTC	CASSRIPETQYF
TRBV10-2	-	TRBJ2-7	TRBD2	TGCGCCACTACAACTAGCGCGTCCTACGAGCAGTACTTC	CATTTSASYEQYF
TRBV11-1	-	TRBJ1-5	-	TGTGCCAGCAGCTTACGGGGATACAATCAGCCCCAGCATTTT	CASSLRGYNQPQHF
TRBV7-9	-	TRBJ1-1	-	TGTGCCAGCACGGGGAGGGTGGGGAACACTGAAGCTTTCTTT	CASTGRVGNTEAFF
TRBV10-1	-	TRBJ2-5	-	TGCGCCAGCAGTGAAGAAACATACCAAGAGACCCAGTACTTC	CASSEETYQETQYF
TRBV6-5	-	TRBJ2-1	TRBD1	TGTGCCAGCTCTTGGGGACAGGGGGAATATGAGCAGTTCTTC	CASSWGQGEYEQFF
TRBV6-1	-	TRBJ2-7	TRBD2	TGTGCCAGCAGAGGGACTAGCGGTATCCCCTACGAGCAGTACTTC	CASRGTSGIPYEQYF
TRBV30	-	TRBJ2-1	TRBD2	TGTGCCTGGACCCTCGGGACTAGCGGGACTTACAATGAGCAGTTCTTC	CAWTLGTSGTYNEQFF
TRBV30	-	TRBJ2-1	-	TGTGCCTGGAGTCCATTGAGCCTCTACAATGAGCAGTTCTTC	CAWSPLSLYNEQFF
TRBV30	-	TRBJ2-1	-	TGTGCCTGGAGTTACGGTCCGGATGTCGGTCGGGAGATCTTC	CAWSYGPDVGREIF
TRBV14	-	TRBJ2-1	TRBD2	TGTGCCAGCAGCCCGCTAGCGGGAGGGTACAATGAGCAGTTCTTC	CASSPLAGGYNEQFF